The 32 T cell receptor beta chains below come from one sample, sequenced in a study of blood T cell repertoires in COVID-19. The method was immunoSEQ multiplex PCR; TCRdb's version includes in-frame clones alone and lacks a portion of them. This sample has under 150,000 clones, with about 88% found just once. The specimen sequenced was PBMCs or T cells enriched from blood (not recorded which). The source of these receptors is a man aged 40-50 years with acute COVID-19.

This chain links TRBV5-5 with TRBJ2-3, with TRBD2 identical over 11 bases. V lost 5 bases and J lost 5; bases outside the gene matches: 4. CDR1 is SGHKS and CDR2 is YYEKEE in the germline V gene (reference sequence). There are 14 residues in the CDR3. The CDR3 loop reads CASRAGTSGDTQYF. The CDR3 DNA follows: TGTGCCAGCAGGGCCGGGACTAGCGGAGATACGCAGTATTTT.

The rearrangement joins TRBV7-3 to TRBJ1-3; no clear D gene. This CDR3 has 15 amino acids. The germline CDR1 and CDR2 sequences are SGHTA and FQGTGA. Trimming pared 1 base from V and 0 bases from J, leaving 7 bases between. The CDR3 nucleotides read TGTGCCAGCAGCTTAAGCGGCAGCTCTGGAAACACCATATATTTT. Translation gives CASSLSGSSGNTIYF.

This chain joins TRBV9 and TRBJ2-7; 11 positions agree with TRBD1. CDR1 SGDLS and CDR2 YYNGEE come from the germline V gene. The CDR3 covers 14 residues. With V trimmed by 0 bases and J by 6 bases, 2 bases remained unmatched. CDR3 nucleotides: TGTGCCAGCAGCGTAGTAGGGACAGGGGGCGAGCAGTACTTC. Its translation: CASSVVGTGGEQYF.

This sequence joins TRBV18 and TRBJ1-2; 7 nucleotides agree with TRBD1. The germline V gene has CDR1 KGHSH and CDR2 LQKENI. The CDR3 covers 15 residues. V trimming: 6 bases; J trimming: 0 bases; junction bases outside the gene matches: 7. CDR3 in amino acids: CASSIGQDSNYGYTF. CDR3 DNA: TGTGCCAGCTCTATTGGACAGGACTCTAACTATGGCTACACCTTC.

This clone was recorded once. The chain recombines TRBV3-1 (or the pseudogene TRBV3-2) with TRBJ1-6; 9 bases are shared with TRBD1. V gave up 5 bases and J gave up 12 bases; unmatched junction bases: 8. The length of the CDR3 is 14 residues. Germline CDR1 and CDR2: LGHDT and YNNKEL (reference sequence). The CDR3 DNA sequence: TGTGCCAGCAGCTACGACAGGGGGAGCGGACCCCTCCACTTT. Residues: CASSYDRGSGPLHF.

The chain has TRBV19 and TRBJ1-1; TRBD1 matches at 9 bases. The ends lost 7 bases at V and 3 bases at J; junction bases unmatched: 3. Germline CDR1 reads LNHDA; CDR2 reads SQIVND (reference sequence). The CDR3 is 13 amino acids. This CDR3 is CASITGGDTEAFF. The CDR3 coding sequence is TGTGCCAGTATTACAGGGGGCGACACTGAAGCTTTCTTT.

This clone was observed a few times. This chain's CDR3 is CASSYDRVGTEAFF. The CDR3 DNA reads TGTGCCAGCAGTTACGACAGGGTGGGGACTGAAGCTTTCTTT. The chain is built from TRBV27 and TRBJ1-1; 7 bases align to TRBD1. V shed 4 bases and J 5 bases; nucleotides not matched to a gene: 7. This CDR3 has 14 amino acids. Germline V lookup: CDR1 MNHEY, CDR2 SMNVEV (reference sequence).

The gene calls are TRBV2 and TRBJ1-1; D gene uncertain. The CDR3 consists of 13 residues. CDR1 SNHLY and CDR2 FYNNEI come from the germline V gene. The ends were cut back, 7 bases at V and 1 base at J, with 10 bases in the middle. CDR3 nucleotides: TGTGCCAGCAATTTAGAGGAGAACACTGAAGCTTTCTTT. This gives the protein CASNLEENTEAFF.

The chain has TRBV27 and TRBJ1-2; 12 bases line up with TRBD1. CDR3 length: 14 amino acids. CDR1 and CDR2 from the germline V gene are MNHEY and SMNVEV (reference sequence). The J segment lost 7 bases and the V segment lost 10 bases, leaving 10 bases of the junction unmatched. The CDR3 protein is CATKTGQGAFGYTF. DNA of the CDR3: TGTGCCACCAAAACGGGACAGGGGGCTTTTGGCTACACCTTC.

In regard to this clone: In the same sample, other DNA sequences code for this CDR3. The J gene is TRBJ2-7, the V gene TRBV18; 7 bases line up with TRBD1. Germline CDR1 KGHSH, CDR2 LQKENI. The CDR3 loop spans 14 amino acids. Trimming at V came to 3 bases and at J to 0 bases, leaving 2 bases not matched to a gene. The CDR3 DNA reads as TGTGCCAGCTCACCGGGACAGAGCTCCTACGAGCAGTACTTC. Amino acids: CASSPGQSSYEQYF.

The chain employs TRBV7-9 and TRBJ1-1; 9 bases match TRBD1. The length of the CDR3 is 16 residues. From germline, CDR1 is SEHNR and CDR2 FQNEAQ (reference sequence). Trimming at V came to 2 bases and at J to 4 bases, leaving 8 bases not matched to a gene. CDR3 in DNA: TGTGCCAGCAGCTTATGGGCGACAGGGGGAAGCACTGAAGCTTTCTTT. Its translation is CASSLWATGGSTEAFF.

The chain has TRBV4-2 and TRBJ1-3, with a weak D call TRBD1 (5 bases). CDR3 length equals 15 residues. V gave up 0 bases and J gave up 4 bases, with 10 bases separating them. Germline values: CDR1 LGHNA, CDR2 YNFKEQ. CDR3 protein: CASSQDSGDGNTIYF. The CDR3 DNA sequence: TGTGCCAGCAGCCAAGATTCGGGGGACGGAAACACCATATATTTT.

The CDR3 reads CASSQDRGAGEYNEQFF. As DNA, the CDR3 is TGCGCCAGCAGCCAAGATAGAGGAGCGGGAGAGTACAATGAGCAGTTCTTC. The rearrangement links TRBV4-1 to TRBJ2-1; 8 nucleotides match TRBD2. Germline trimming cut 0 bases from V and 4 bases from J; bases unmatched to any gene: 8. The germline V gene encodes CDR1 MGHRA and CDR2 YSYEKL. The CDR3 runs to 17 residues.

The rearrangement links TRBV6-5 to TRBJ1-5; D perhaps matches TRBD1 (5 bases). Trimming removed 6 bases from V and 0 bases from J, with 6 bases in between. The CDR3 loop spans 13 amino acids. Germline-derived CDR1 and CDR2 are MNHEY and SVGAGI. The CDR3 DNA reads as TGTGCCAGCAGACAGGATAGCAATCAGCCCCAGCATTTT. This codes for CASRQDSNQPQHF.

This sequence joins TRBV5-6 and TRBJ1-1; possibly TRBD1 for D (5 bases). The CDR3 runs 15 residues. Germline values: CDR1 SGHDT, CDR2 YYEEEE. V was cut by 4 bases and J by 1 base, with 14 bases left in between. In nucleotides, the CDR3 is TGTGCCAGCAGCACCCCCCGGGGGACGAACACTGAAGCTTTCTTT. This gives the protein CASSTPRGTNTEAFF. Full variable domain (remainder filled in from reference TRBV5-6 and TRBJ1-1): DAGVTQSPTHLIKTRGQQVTLRCSPKSGHDTVSWYQQALGQGPQFIFQYYEEEERQRGNFPDRFSGHQFPNYSSELNVNALLLGDSALYLCASSTPRGTNTEAFFGQGTRLTVV.

This chain joins TRBV19 and TRBJ1-2; D remains ambiguous. The CDR3 runs to 16 residues. V lost 3 bases, J lost 4 bases, and 18 bases lay in between. Germline loops: CDR1 LNHDA, CDR2 SQIVND (reference sequence). The CDR3 here is CASSIQALGSSYGYTF. CDR3 nucleotide sequence: TGTGCCAGTAGTATTCAGGCGCTTGGATCCAGCTATGGCTACACCTTC.

The V and J genes are TRBV19 and TRBJ1-5, with 8 positions matching TRBD1. Germline V gives CDR1 LNHDA, CDR2 SQIVND (reference sequence). This CDR3 is built from 14 residues. Germline trimming cut 3 bases from V and 6 bases from J; bases unmatched to any gene: 4. Written as DNA, the CDR3 is TGTGCCAGTAGTATGACAGGGGTGAGTCAGCCCCAGCATTTT. Its protein is CASSMTGVSQPQHF. Full variable domain (remainder filled in from reference TRBV19 and TRBJ1-5): DGGITQSPKYLFRKEGQNVTLSCEQNLNHDAMYWYRQDPGQGLRLIYYSQIVNDFQKGDIAEGYSVSREKKESFPLTVTSAQKNPTAFYLCASSMTGVSQPQHFGDGTRLSIL.

Details on this clone: The same CDR3 also results from other DNA sequences found in this sample. V gene TRBV7-3 combines with J gene TRBJ1-1, with D maybe TRBD1 (6 bases). The CDR3 loop spans 13 amino acids. Trimming removed 4 bases at V and 1 base at J, with 7 bases between. Per the germline V gene, CDR1 is SGHTA and CDR2 is FQGTGA. This CDR3 reads CASSSDRNTEAFF. The CDR3 nucleotides are TGTGCCAGCAGCTCGGACAGGAACACTGAAGCTTTCTTT.

This chain uses TRBV5-1 with TRBJ2-7; TRBD1 matches at 10 bases. Germline CDR1 is SGHRS and CDR2 is YFSETQ. The ends lost 3 bases at V and 1 base at J; junction bases unmatched: 7. This CDR3 region has 16 residues. This CDR3 is CASSYLTGGISYEQYF. The CDR3, as DNA: TGCGCCAGCAGCTACTTGACAGGGGGCATTTCCTACGAGCAGTACTTC. The entire variable domain, with the rest obtained from reference TRBV5-1 and TRBJ2-7, is as follows: KAGVTQTPRYLIKTRGQQVTLSCSPISGHRSVSWYQQTPGQGLQFLFEYFSETQRNKGNFPGRFSGRQFSNSRSEMNVSTLELGDSALYLCASSYLTGGISYEQYFGPGTRLTVT.

V usage is TRBV12-3 or TRBV12-4 and J usage is TRBJ1-2, with D tentatively TRBD1 (5 bases). The CDR3 length is 13 residues. V lost 0 bases to trimming and J lost 9 bases, with 11 bases between them. In nucleotides, the CDR3 is TGTGCCAGCAGTTTAGCAGGGGAAGGGAGCTACACCTTC. Translation gives CASSLAGEGSYTF.

The chain uses TRBV5-4 and TRBJ1-1; TRBD1 might be the D (5 bases). CDR1 and CDR2 from the germline V gene are SGHNT and YYREEE (reference sequence). V was shortened by 4 bases and J by 4 bases, with 14 bases between the two germline ends. The CDR3 length is 14 residues. The CDR3 loop is CASSPGTQGTEAFF. The CDR3 region has the DNA TGTGCCAGCAGCCCCGGGACTCAGGGCACTGAAGCTTTCTTT. Using reference TRBV5-4 and TRBJ1-1 for the parts outside the CDR3, the full variable domain is ETGVTQSPTHLIKTRGQQVTLRCSSQSGHNTVSWYQQALGQGPQFIFQYYREEENGRGNFPPRFSGLQFPNYSSELNVNALELDDSALYLCASSPGTQGTEAFFGQGTRLTVV.

In regard to this clone: Other nucleotide sequences in the sample specify the same CDR3. The chain combines TRBV5-1 with TRBJ2-5, with 15 bases fitting TRBD2. In germline, CDR1 is SGHRS, CDR2 YFSETQ. Trimming took 4 bases from V and 2 from J; bases not matched to a gene: 3. The CDR3 length is 16 residues. CDR3 loop: CASSPGLAGGQETQYF. CDR3 DNA sequence: TGCGCCAGCAGCCCTGGACTAGCGGGGGGGCAAGAGACCCAGTACTTC.

This chain links TRBV7-2 with TRBJ1-6; the D is unclear. CDR3 size: 14 residues. V dropped 6 bases and J dropped 7 bases, with 13 bases sitting between them. The germline CDR1 and CDR2 sequences are SGHTA and FQGNSA. Here the CDR3 DNA reads TGTGCCAGCAGTTCCCCCGGTAAAAATTCACCCCTCCACTTT. Its translation is CASSSPGKNSPLHF.

The rearrangement joins TRBV7-9 to TRBJ1-3; D ambiguous. CDR1 and CDR2 (germline): SEHNR, FQNEAQ (reference sequence). This CDR3 has 12 amino acids. V lost 7 bases and J lost 7, with 11 bases in between. The CDR3 nucleotides read TGTGCCAGCATCGTCGGGGTCAACACCATATATTTT. This gives the protein CASIVGVNTIYF.

V gene TRBV6-5 combines with J gene TRBJ2-7; 8 nucleotides agree with TRBD1. The V segment lost 5 bases and the J segment 3 bases; nucleotides outside the gene matches: 9. CDR1 and CDR2 from the germline V gene are MNHEY and SVGAGI. The CDR3 contains 15 residues. CDR3 region: CASSPSDRVNYEQYF. CDR3 sequence (DNA): TGTGCCAGCAGTCCCTCGGACAGGGTGAACTACGAGCAGTACTTC.

The chain joins TRBV28 to TRBJ1-1, with a possible D match to TRBD1 (6 bases). Trimming left V 5 bases short and J 8 bases short, with 12 bases between. Germline CDR1 and CDR2: MDHEN and SYDVKM. The CDR3 totals 12 residues. The CDR3: CASSTTDREAFF. The CDR3 DNA is TGTGCCAGCAGTACGACGGACAGAGAAGCTTTCTTT.

The chain uses TRBV29-1 and TRBJ2-5, with TRBD2 matching 10 bases. V lost 5 bases to trimming and J lost 3 bases; unmatched junction nucleotides: 6. The length of the CDR3 is 14 residues. CDR1 and CDR2 from the germline V gene are SQVTM and ANQGSEA. CDR3 in amino acids: CSVRTSGFEETQYF. Written as DNA, the CDR3 is TGCAGCGTTCGGACTAGCGGCTTCGAAGAGACCCAGTACTTC.

The chain couples TRBV3-1 (or the pseudogene TRBV3-2) to TRBJ1-4; D is unclear. Between the trimmed V and J ends, which lost 0 bases and 10 bases, there was a span of 6 bases. The V gene's germline CDR1 is LGHDT and CDR2 YNNKEL (reference sequence). This CDR3 contains 12 residues. CDR3 region: CASSQDRRKLFF. In nucleotides, the CDR3 is TGTGCCAGCAGCCAAGATAGGAGAAAACTGTTTTTT.

This clone was detected only once. The chain combines TRBV30 with TRBJ2-7, with 7 bases fitting TRBD2. The length of the CDR3 is 13 residues. Germline assignment: CDR1 GTSNPN and CDR2 SVGIG (reference sequence). J was trimmed by 5 bases and V by 3 bases; bases with no gene match: 7. The CDR3 region is CAWRWEGWNEQYF. The CDR3 nucleotides read TGTGCCTGGAGGTGGGAGGGGTGGAACGAGCAGTACTTC. Using reference TRBV30 and TRBJ2-7 for the parts outside the CDR3, the full variable domain is SQTIHQWPATLVQPVGSPLSLECTVEGTSNPNLYWYRQAAGRGLQLLFYSVGIGQISSEVPQNLSASRPQDRQFILSSKKLLLSDSGFYLCAWRWEGWNEQYFGPGTRLTVT.

This rearrangement joins TRBV3-1 (or the pseudogene TRBV3-2) to TRBJ1-6, with D uncertain. There are 16 residues in the CDR3. The germline V gene encodes CDR1 LGHDT and CDR2 YNNKEL (reference sequence). Trimming shortened V by 1 base and J by 8 bases, and 15 bases separated the two germline ends. The CDR3 DNA sequence: TGTGCCAGCAGCCAAGGATACTTACGGTCGGATTCACCCCTCCACTTT. It encodes CASSQGYLRSDSPLHF.

This clone was counted a few times. The genes are TRBV15 and TRBJ1-5, with TRBD1 as a possible D gene (6 bases). Trimming shortened V by 5 bases and J by 2 bases, and 10 bases separated the two germline ends. The CDR3 runs to 14 residues. Per the germline V gene, CDR1 is LNHNV and CDR2 is YYDKDF (reference sequence). The CDR3 sequence: CATSDTGRNQPQHF. CDR3 sequence (DNA): TGTGCCACCAGCGATACAGGGCGCAATCAGCCCCAGCATTTT.

The chain has TRBV7-3 and TRBJ1-1, with 7 bases lining up with TRBD1. V lost 4 bases and J lost 2; bases outside the gene matches: 7. Looked up from germline, CDR1 is SGHTA and CDR2 is FQGTGA. CDR3 length equals 15 residues. The CDR3 sequence: CASSYRGSQNTEAFF. The CDR3 DNA sequence: TGTGCCAGCAGCTACAGGGGTAGTCAAAACACTGAAGCTTTCTTT.